This T cell receptor (beta chain) was captured by sequencing in a study of regulatory T cells in long-lasting Graves disease. Time point here: newly diagnosed GD, antithyroid drugs for less than 3 months. After RNA was extracted from PBMCs, the TCR library was made from it. Libraries of TCR beta came from iRepertoire HTBI primers plus Arm-PCR of CDR3 regions. TCRdb re-derived calls from the multiplex PCR reads in MiXCR, one entry per CDR3 protein. The sample holds about 520,000 distinct CDR3 sequences, 9.5% to 15% seen once. V lost 5 bases, J lost 6 bases, and 14 bases lay in between. The CDR3 is 13 residues long. Germline CDR1 and CDR2: SQVTM and ANQGSEA. These same data were also listed under a study on T cells in Graves' hyperthyroidism and ophthalmopathy.

The chain recombines TRBV29-1 with TRBJ2-1, with D possibly TRBD2 on 5 matching bases. The sample was peripheral blood mononuclear cells (PBMCs), taken at new diagnosis, from a patient treated with antithyroid drugs. This receptor was taken from a woman in her thirties with Graves disease. The CDR3 DNA reads as TGCAGCGTTTGGGCGGGTAGGAGCAATGAGCAGTTCTTC. This encodes CSVWAGRSNEQFF.